The 14 T cell receptor beta chains below all came from one sample that was sequenced in a study of T cells in Graves' hyperthyroidism and ophthalmopathy. Amplification of TCR beta CDR3 regions was performed using RNA transcripts as template. The TCR CDR3 first-round RT-PCR relied on the HTBI primer set. A single record per CDR3 protein comes from TCRdb applying MiXCR to the multiplex PCR reads. The profile shows hundreds of thousands of distinct CDR3 sequences, 38% of them singletons. The sample taken for sequencing was blood. These receptors all stem from a man aged 18 to 29 with Graves' hyperthyroidism.

V gene TRBV7-2 combines with J gene TRBJ1-1, with a tentative D call TRBD1 (5 bases). The V end was cut by 0 bases, the J end by 2 bases, with 16 bases between. The CDR3 covers 17 residues. Germline loops: CDR1 SGHTA, CDR2 FQGNSA. CDR3 region: CASSLAEEGKGNTEAFF. The CDR3 DNA is TGTGCCAGCAGCTTAGCGGAGGAGGGGAAGGGTAACACTGAAGCTTTCTTT.

In nucleotides, the CDR3 is TGTGCCAGCGGGGGGCTAGCGGGGGACTCCTACGAGCAGTACTTC. Protein product: CASGGLAGDSYEQYF. This chain uses TRBV2 with TRBJ2-7; 10 nucleotides agree with TRBD2. Germline values: CDR1 SNHLY, CDR2 FYNNEI. The CDR3 length is 15 residues. Losses at the gene ends were 8 bases for V and 0 bases for J; bases not matched to a gene: 7.

This clonotype was observed a few times. J is TRBJ1-6 and V is TRBV12-3 or TRBV12-4; no clear D. This CDR3 comprises 15 residues. Between the trimmed V and J ends, which lost 3 bases and 9 bases, there was a span of 15 bases. The CDR3 region is CASSLAAPGSSPLHF. The DNA of the CDR3 is TGTGCCAGCAGTTTGGCTGCTCCGGGCAGTTCACCCCTCCACTTT.

The chain links TRBV29-1 to TRBJ1-5; D unclear. V lost 0 bases, J lost 11 bases, and 14 bases lay in between. The CDR3 extends over 13 amino acids. The germline CDR1 and CDR2 sequences are SQVTM and ANQGSEA. The chain's CDR3 is CSVEDRVGETQHF. DNA of the CDR3: TGCAGCGTTGAAGATCGGGTTGGAGAGACCCAGCATTTT.

This clonotype turned up a few times. The chain combines TRBV7-9 with TRBJ1-5; TRBD1 agrees at 9 bases. The CDR3 covers 13 residues. Trimming took 1 base from V and 12 from J; bases not matched to a gene: 4. Per the germline V gene, CDR1 is SEHNR and CDR2 is FQNEAQ (reference sequence). The CDR3 DNA reads as TGTGCCAGCAGCTTAGAGGGGGACAGGGTCCAGCATTTT. Translating it yields CASSLEGDRVQHF.

A single count supports this clonotype. The chain joins TRBV19 to TRBJ1-2, with a possible D match to TRBD1 (5 bases). CDR1 is LNHDA, CDR2 SQIVND, per germline (reference sequence). The V gene lost 9 bases and the J gene lost 8 bases, with 25 bases spanning the gap. This CDR3 has 15 amino acids. The CDR3 is CASHPPNRRIGGYTF. DNA for the CDR3: TGTGCCAGCCACCCACCTAACAGGCGTATTGGGGGCTACACCTTC.

The table lists this clonotype with a few counts. Relative to the germline gene, one junction end is altered; a read error may explain this. This chain connects TRBV7-9 to TRBJ2-7, with D hard to call. The CDR3 runs to 14 residues. Per germline, CDR1 SEHNR and CDR2 FQNEAQ (reference sequence). CDR3 region: CASSQEPGRNEQYF. In DNA, the CDR3 is TGCGCCAGCAGCCAAGAACCCGGGCGGAACGAGCAGTACTTC.

This clonotype showed up just a few times. The genes are TRBV9 and TRBJ2-7; TRBD2 matches at 7 bases. The V segment lost 4 bases and the J segment 4 bases; nucleotides outside the gene matches: 11. The CDR3 has 15 residues. CDR1 and CDR2 (germline): SGDLS, YYNGEE. CDR3 sequence reads: CASSSSPASGYEQYF. As DNA, the CDR3 is TGTGCCAGCAGCTCCTCCCCGGCTAGCGGTTACGAGCAGTACTTC.

This clonotype was counted at least ten times. This rearrangement joins TRBV20-1 to TRBJ2-5; no clear D. The CDR3 totals 12 residues. Germline V lookup: CDR1 DFQATT, CDR2 SNEGSKA (reference sequence). V was shortened by 3 bases and J by 5 bases, with 10 bases between the two germline ends. The CDR3 here is CSASMLVETQYF. The CDR3 coding sequence is TGCAGTGCTAGTATGCTAGTGGAGACCCAGTACTTC.

Concerning this clonotype: The CDR3 carries no conserved terminal phenylalanine or tryptophan, so it likely arises from a read error. The chain recombines TRBV7-9 with TRBJ2-7; D uncertain. Trimming cost V 3 bases and J 5 bases, with 14 bases left between them. The CDR3 is made up of 14 amino acids. Germline V CDR1 and CDR2: SEHNR, FQNEAQ (reference sequence). CDR3 nucleotides: TGTGCCAGCAGCTTCCGCCTGTGGACCGACGAGCAGTACCTC. The encoded protein is CASSFRLWTDEQYL.

There are many counts of this clonotype. The rearrangement uses TRBV7-8 and TRBJ1-3, with a tentative D call TRBD1 (5 bases). The ends were cut back, 4 bases at V and 6 bases at J, with 10 bases in the middle. The CDR3 runs 13 residues. Per the germline V gene, CDR1 is SGHVS and CDR2 is FQNEAQ. CDR3 loop: CASSSQGQNTIYF. DNA of the CDR3: TGTGCCAGCAGCTCTCAGGGCCAAAACACCATATATTTT.

This clonotype has more than one count but fewer than ten. V is TRBV20-1 and J is TRBJ2-2; a weak D match, TRBD1 (6 bases). Germline V gene lookup returns CDR1 DFQATT and CDR2 SNEGSKA (reference sequence). The CDR3 has 16 residues. V lost 6 bases, J lost 1 base, and 18 bases lay in between. The CDR3 coding sequence is TGCAGTGCCCGGATCCCCGGGACAATGAACACCGGGGAGCTGTTTTTT. It encodes CSARIPGTMNTGELFF.

Notes on this clonotype: A single base separates this from a much larger clone, so it may be a read error. The chain has TRBV7-6 and TRBJ2-5; TRBD1 matches at 7 bases. Looked up from germline, CDR1 is SGHVS and CDR2 is FNYEAQ. The CDR3 extends over 15 amino acids. The CDR3 here is CASSKRTGDQEAQYF. CDR3 in DNA: TGTGCCAGCAGCAAAAGAACAGGGGACCAAGAGGCCCAGTACTTC.

There are many counts of this clonotype. This chain joins TRBV2 and TRBJ1-5; TRBD1 is a possible D gene (5 bases). CDR1 is SNHLY and CDR2 is FYNNEI in the germline V gene. The CDR3 length is 15 residues. V was cut by 3 bases and J by 2 bases, with 11 bases left in between. Here the CDR3 reads CASSDMGRGNQPQHF. CDR3 sequence (DNA): TGTGCCAGCAGTGACATGGGGCGCGGCAATCAGCCCCAGCATTTT.